A selection of T cell receptor beta chains follows, all from one sample in a study of beta chain features in type 1 diabetes. The assay was immunoSEQ multiplex PCR, and TCRdb's table has in-frame clones only and misses some. The sample carries hundreds of thousands of clones, approximately 12% recorded once. The sample taken for sequencing was naive CD4+ T cells from blood. Every receptor here comes from a man aged 18 to 35 in good health. Each CDR3 is given with its conserved first and last residue. The D gene is left open where the match is weak. Clone size is shown for a subset of rows, as once, few, many or a class of expanded clone.

TRBV28,.,TRBJ2-3,.,CASSLGGGGTDTQYF,TGTGCCAGCAGTTTAGGTGGCGGGGGCACAGATACGCAGTATTTT
TRBV7-9,TRBD1,TRBJ2-5,.,CASSLGDRDQETQYF,TGTGCCAGCAGCTTAGGGGACAGGGATCAAGAGACCCAGTACTTC
TRBV7-8,.,TRBJ2-7,.,CASSLREGRSYEQYF,TGTGCCAGCAGCTTAAGAGAGGGCCGCTCCTACGAGCAGTACTTC
TRBV7-2,.,TRBJ1-5,.,CASSSSTGDAGYRAQHF,TGTGCCAGCAGCTCATCGACGGGGGACGCGGGCTATAGGGCCCAGCATTTT
TRBV18,TRBD1,TRBJ1-3,once,CASSPRDSRGNTIYF,TGTGCCAGCTCACCCCGGGACAGCAGAGGAAACACCATATATTTT
TRBV7-9,.,TRBJ2-7,few,CASFRDSYEQYF,TGTGCCAGCTTCAGGGACTCCTACGAGCAGTACTTC
TRBV7-2,.,TRBJ1-4,.,CASSLAGGEKLFF,TGTGCCAGCAGCTTAGCCGGGGGGGAAAAACTGTTTTTT
TRBV11-2,TRBD2,TRBJ2-7,.,CASSYGTSGGYEQYF,TGTGCCAGCAGCTACGGGACTAGCGGGGGCTACGAGCAGTACTTC
TRBV28,.,TRBJ2-3,few,CASTPNGVSTDTQYF,TGTGCCAGCACTCCCAACGGGGTGAGCACAGATACGCAGTATTTT
TRBV19,TRBD1,TRBJ1-5,few,CASSPTGYGQPQHF,TGTGCCAGTAGTCCGACAGGGTATGGACAGCCCCAGCATTTT
TRBV9,TRBD2,TRBJ2-5,few,CASSVASGRHQETQYF,TGTGCCAGCAGCGTAGCTAGCGGGCGCCACCAAGAGACCCAGTACTTC
TRBV5-1,TRBD1,TRBJ1-2,.,CASSLVPGQGQGYTF,TGCGCCAGCAGCTTGGTGCCGGGACAGGGGCAGGGCTACACCTTC
TRBV4-1,.,TRBJ2-1,.,CASSQASLSYNEQFF,TGCGCCAGCAGCCAAGCCAGTCTGTCCTACAATGAGCAGTTCTTC
TRBV28,TRBD1,TRBJ1-6,.,CASGTGRSPLHF,TGTGCCAGCGGGACAGGGAGATCACCCCTCCACTTT
TRBV9,.,TRBJ2-3,few,CASSVVPILSDTQYF,TGTGCCAGCAGCGTAGTCCCCATACTCTCAGATACGCAGTATTTT
TRBV28,.,TRBJ2-1,.,CASRQVASYNEQFF,TGTGCCAGCCGACAGGTAGCCTCCTACAATGAGCAGTTCTTC
TRBV28,.,TRBJ1-1,few,CASRARGGLGAFF,TGTGCCAGCAGAGCAAGAGGAGGGTTAGGGGCTTTCTTT
TRBV7-2,TRBD2,TRBJ2-3,.,CASSMTSGSTDTQYF,TGTGCCAGCAGCATGACTAGCGGGAGTACAGATACGCAGTATTTT
TRBV7-9,TRBD2,TRBJ2-5,few,CASSGGGTAQETQYF,TGTGCCAGCAGCGGGGGGGGTACAGCTCAAGAGACCCAGTACTTC
TRBV28,TRBD1,TRBJ1-1,few,CASSLSPGQAEAFF,TGTGCCAGCAGTTTATCACCGGGACAGGCTGAAGCTTTCTTT
TRBV7-3,TRBD1,TRBJ2-5,.,CASSRTGGRGETQYF,TGTGCCAGCAGCCGGACAGGGGGTCGAGGGGAGACCCAGTACTTC
TRBV7-2,.,TRBJ2-6,.,CASTEVAGANVLTF,TGTGCCAGCACGGAGGTGGCAGGGGCCAACGTCCTGACTTTC